The 21 T cell receptor beta chains below come from one sample, sequenced in a study of T cell repertoires in cytomegalovirus infection. One entry per CDR3 protein, called by TCRdb with MiXCR from the reads. The sample contains around 900,000 distinct CDR3 sequences, about a third of which appear only once. Which antigens these TCRs recognize remains unknown. The specimen comprised cultured CD8+ T cells from PBMCs, sampled from culture after CMV antigen stimulation. The source is a human donor in good health (CMV status not recorded). Some clones in this sample may be carry-over from other donors' samples.

V usage is TRBV7-6 and J usage is TRBJ1-5; unclear D gene. Germline-derived CDR1 and CDR2 are SGHVS and FNYEAQ. This CDR3 is built from 15 residues. V shed 5 bases and J shed 4 bases, with 15 bases lying between them. The CDR3 here is CASSIIGLANQPQHF. CDR3 nucleotides: TGTGCCAGCAGCATAATCGGTTTAGCGAATCAGCCCCAGCATTTT.

Concerning this clonotype itself: This probably arose from a read error, given a far larger clone one base away. The chain carries TRBV7-9 and TRBJ2-7; D not resolved. The CDR3 runs 12 residues. Germline CDR1 SEHNR, CDR2 FQNEAQ (reference sequence). The CDR3 spells CAGSLVSYEQYF. CDR3 sequence (DNA): TGTGCCGGCAGCTTAGTGTCGTACGAGCAGTACTTC.

The rearrangement links TRBV7-3 to TRBJ1-2; 12 positions agree with TRBD1. The trim removed 5 bases at V and 7 bases at J, leaving 8 bases unmatched. This CDR3 region has 15 residues. The germline V gene has CDR1 SGHTA and CDR2 FQGTGA. The CDR3 spells CASSDGTGGSRGYTF. For the CDR3, the DNA is TGTGCCAGCAGCGATGGGACAGGGGGCTCTCGTGGCTACACCTTC. Based on the CDR3 plus reference TRBV7-3 and TRBJ1-2, the full variable domain is GAGVSQTPSNKVTEKGKYVELRCDPISGHTALYWYRQSLGQGPEFLIYFQGTGAADDSGLPNDRFFAVRPEGSVSTLKIQRTERGDSAVYLCASSDGTGGSRGYTFGSGTRLTVV.

The J gene is TRBJ2-1, the V gene TRBV3-1; 10 nucleotides agree with TRBD2. The V and J ends lost 4 bases and 0 bases, in that order; junction bases with no gene match: 15. The CDR3 runs to 20 residues. Germline assignment: CDR1 LGHDT and CDR2 YNNKEL (reference sequence). The CDR3 nucleotides are TGTGCCAGCAGCCCCCTAGTCGGAGCGGGGGGGTTGGGCTCCTACAATGAGCAGTTCTTC. Residues: CASSPLVGAGGLGSYNEQFF.

The chain has TRBV24-1 and TRBJ2-2; D possibly uses TRBD1 or TRBD2 (5 bases each). CDR1 KGHDR and CDR2 SFDVKD come from the germline V gene. Trimming took off 10 bases at V and 6 bases at J, with 20 bases between the two ends. The CDR3 extends over 15 amino acids. This CDR3 reads CATTRDSDSSGELFF. The CDR3 DNA reads as TGTGCCACTACCAGGGATAGCGACTCCTCCGGGGAGCTGTTTTTT.

This clonotype was seen more than once but under ten times. This sequence joins TRBV2 and TRBJ1-2; weak D call: TRBD1 (6 bases). Trimming cost V 7 bases and J 3 bases, with 9 bases left between them. Per germline, CDR1 SNHLY and CDR2 FYNNEI. This CDR3 contains 12 residues. CDR3 coding DNA: TGTGCCAGCATCGAGGGGGACTATGGCTACACCTTC. This encodes CASIEGDYGYTF. Together with reference TRBV2 and TRBJ1-2, the CDR3 gives the full variable domain: EPEVTQTPSHQVTQMGQEVILRCVPISNHLYFYWYRQILGQKVEFLVSFYNNEISEKSEIFDDQFSVERPDGSNFTLKIRSTKLEDSAMYFCASIEGDYGYTFGSGTRLTVV.

The rearrangement uses TRBV6-6 and TRBJ2-7; TRBD1 might be the D (5 bases). This CDR3 is 13 amino acids long. V was clipped by 5 bases and J by 2 bases, with 10 bases between them. Germline CDR1 and CDR2: MNHNY and SVGAGI (reference sequence). CDR3 bases: TGTGCCAGCAGTCCGACAGCCCCCTACGAGCAGTACGTC. Encoded protein: CASSPTAPYEQYV.

This clonotype has just a few counts. This chain links TRBV27 with TRBJ1-1; TRBD1 aligns across 8 bases. Trimming took 0 bases from V and 4 from J; bases not matched to a gene: 4. This CDR3 is built from 15 residues. The germline gives CDR1 MNHEY, CDR2 SMNVEV (reference sequence). The CDR3 DNA sequence: TGTGCCAGCAGTTTATCTTGGACAGGGAGCACTGAAGCTTTCTTT. Its translation is CASSLSWTGSTEAFF.

With respect to this clonotype: A clone one base away is much larger, so this may be a read error. The rearrangement uses TRBV24-1 and TRBJ2-5, with TRBD1 as a possible D gene (6 bases). This CDR3 is built from 14 residues. Trimming cost V 3 bases and J 3 bases, with 10 bases left between them. The germline gives CDR1 KGHDR, CDR2 SFDVKD. The chain's CDR3 is CATSDQNREETQYF. In nucleotides, the CDR3 is TGTGCCACCAGTGATCAGAACAGGGAAGAGACCCAGTACTTC.

A remark on this clonotype: It may be a read error: a sequence one base away is much more abundant. This sequence joins TRBV7-6 and TRBJ2-1; 12 nucleotides align to TRBD1. The CDR3 spans 16 residues. Germline V gene data show CDR1 as SGHVS and CDR2 as FNYEAQ. After removal of 5 bases from V and 6 bases from J, the junction contained 8 bases not matched to a gene. CDR3 loop: CASSISGTGGSNEQFF. CDR3 nucleotides: TGTGCCAGCAGCATTTCCGGGACAGGGGGCTCCAATGAGCAGTTCTTC. Full variable domain (remainder filled in from reference TRBV7-6 and TRBJ2-1): GAGVSQSPRYKVTKRGQDVALRCDPISGHVSLYWYRQALGQGPEFLTYFNYEAQQDKSGLPNDRFSAERPEGSISTLTIQRTEQRDSAMYRCASSISGTGGSNEQFFGPGTRLTVL.

This chain connects TRBV29-1 to TRBJ1-2, with 9 bases fitting TRBD1. Trimming removed 5 bases from V and 3 bases from J; junction bases left unmatched: 4. Germline V gene sequence: CDR1 SQVTM, CDR2 ANQGSEA. The CDR3 covers 13 residues. The CDR3 DNA reads TGCAGCGTTCGGACAGGGGCGGACTATGGCTACACCTTC. Its protein product is CSVRTGADYGYTF. The whole variable domain, filled in from reference TRBV29-1 and TRBJ1-2, reads SAVISQKPSRDICQRGTSLTIQCQVDSQVTMMFWYRQQPGQSLTLIATANQGSEATYESGFVIDKFPISRPNLTFSTLTVSNMSPEDSSIYLCSVRTGADYGYTFGSGTRLTVV.

The chain recombines TRBV6-6 with TRBJ2-1; D remains ambiguous. Trimming stripped 5 bases from V and 5 bases from J, with 10 bases between. Germline V gene sequence: CDR1 MNHNY, CDR2 SVGAGI (reference sequence). CDR3 length: 13 residues. CDR3 region: CASSLQRHNEQFF. CDR3 coding DNA: TGTGCCAGCAGTCTACAGAGACACAATGAGCAGTTCTTC.

The rearrangement uses TRBV4-1 and TRBJ1-1; unclear D gene. CDR1 MGHRA and CDR2 YSYEKL come from the germline V gene. CDR3 size: 14 residues. Trimming left V 0 bases short and J 8 bases short, with 13 bases between. CDR3 loop: CASSQDGQVLEAFF. Written as DNA, the CDR3 is TGCGCCAGCAGCCAAGATGGGCAGGTCCTGGAAGCTTTCTTT.

This clonotype was observed a handful of times. The V gene is TRBV28, the J gene TRBJ2-1; tentatively, D is TRBD2 (5 bases). Germline V CDR1 and CDR2: MDHEN, SYDVKM. The CDR3 length is 14 residues. The V end was cut by 6 bases, the J end by 0 bases, with 9 bases between. CDR3 sequence: CASRRVYSYNEQFF. For the CDR3, the DNA is TGTGCCAGCAGGCGGGTTTACTCCTACAATGAGCAGTTCTTC.

The chain has TRBV7-4 and TRBJ1-5; no reliable D call. V was clipped by 1 base and J by 4 bases, with 11 bases between them. In germline, CDR1 is SGHVT, CDR2 SQSDAQ. This CDR3 comprises 15 residues. The CDR3 region has the DNA TGTGCCAGCAGCTTAGATGGGAAACTTAATCAGCCCCAGCATTTT. It is translated as CASSLDGKLNQPQHF.

This clonotype appeared a few times. The chain links TRBV19 to TRBJ1-1, with D uncertain. Trimming took 3 bases from V and 1 from J, leaving 6 bases between them. CDR3 length: 13 residues. The V gene's germline CDR1 is LNHDA and CDR2 SQIVND (reference sequence). As DNA, the CDR3 is TGTGCCAGTAGTATGAGGCCGAACACTGAAGCTTTCTTT. Its protein product is CASSMRPNTEAFF.

This clonotype was seen only a few times. The chain joins TRBV6-1 to TRBJ2-5; D is uncertain. Trimming took off 5 bases at V and 5 bases at J, with 15 bases between the two ends. The germline V gene has CDR1 MNHNS and CDR2 SASEGT. The CDR3 consists of 14 residues. CDR3 DNA: TGTGCCAGCAGTTATCCGGACCGGGCCGAGACCCAGTACTTC. Protein: CASSYPDRAETQYF.

The chain has TRBV6-5 and TRBJ2-5; the D gene could be TRBD1 or TRBD2 (5 bases each). The CDR3 consists of 15 residues. With 4 bases removed from V and 1 base from J, the gap between germline ends came to 13 bases. Germline loops: CDR1 MNHEY, CDR2 SVGAGI. DNA of the CDR3: TGTGCCAGCAGTTTCGCCGGGACCTTCCAAGAGACCCAGTACTTC. Its translation is CASSFAGTFQETQYF.

This clonotype is a singleton in its sample. With a much larger clone just one base away, this may be a read error. This chain connects TRBV7-2 to TRBJ1-1, with 8 positions matching TRBD1. Germline V gene sequence: CDR1 SGHTA, CDR2 FQGNSA. Trimming at V came to 5 bases and at J to 9 bases, leaving 5 bases not matched to a gene. There are 12 residues in the CDR3. The CDR3 coding sequence is TGTGCCAGCAGCCCACAGGGGGTGAAAGCTTTCTTT. It is translated as CASSPQGVKAFF.

Many counts were recorded for this clonotype. This chain links TRBV7-6 with TRBJ2-7; weak D call: TRBD2 (6 bases). Trimming took 5 bases from V and 3 from J, leaving 14 bases between them. The CDR3 spans 14 residues. The germline gives CDR1 SGHVS, CDR2 FNYEAQ. CDR3 sequence (DNA): TGTGCCAGCAGCCCCGGGGGTCTGGTCTACGAGCAGTACTTC. This encodes CASSPGGLVYEQYF.

As to this clonotype: The junction does not match germline at one end; this may be a read error. This chain joins TRBV6-6 and TRBJ1-1, with TRBD1 identical over 9 bases. CDR1 and CDR2 from the germline V gene are MNHNY and SVGAGI (reference sequence). The CDR3 runs 16 residues. In DNA, the CDR3 is TGTGCCGGCAGGACTTGGGACAGGGAGGTGGGCACTGAAGCTTTCTTT. This translates into CAGRTWDREVGTEAFF.